This T cell receptor beta chain was profiled in a study of tumor-infiltrating lymphocytes in primary liver carcinoma. Study details: Patients comprised men and women whose ages fell between 30 and 69 years.

Trimming pared 4 bases from V and 6 bases from J, leaving 20 bases between. This CDR3 is built from 16 residues. Germline V gene data show CDR1 as SGHNT and CDR2 as YYREEE (reference sequence). Overall study findings and caveats: There were only about 7.5-25% of top clones found in all five tumor regions.

A constant-region primer served to make TCR beta cDNA from about 0.5 ug total RNA. What produced the TCR beta libraries was three nested multiplex PCR rounds using slightly modified ARM-PCR. Both of the initial two PCR rounds ran for about 9 cycles and employed TRBV1-TRBV30 forward primers alongside a C-beta reverse primer. Each CDR3 protein is one row after TCRdb ran MiXCR on the multiplex PCR reads. The sample shows more than 100,000 distinct CDR3 sequences, roughly 69% of them seen only once. Taking 20-30 mg of unsorted bulk tissue, the authors co-extracted RNA and DNA. Surgical resection treated primary liver carcinoma in the patients. These patients lived with chronic HBV infection and had never been treated. At least ten counts were recorded for this clonotype. Its cognate antigen is unknown.

The rearrangement links TRBV5-4 to TRBJ2-1; D gene ambiguous. The specimen sequenced was liver tumor tissue from sampling region 1. The subset is: tumor region T1, superior pole. The receptor's source is a woman in her fifties or sixties with primary liver carcinoma and hepatitis B virus infection. In nucleotides, the CDR3 is TGTGCCAGCAGCCGGAGTGGGCTAGTGATGGGCAATGAGCAGTTCTTC. Translation gives CASSRSGLVMGNEQFF.